This T cell receptor (beta chain) derives from a study of T cell repertoires in cytomegalovirus infection. The junction had 9 bases not matched to a gene; V was cut back by 3 bases and J by 7 bases. The CDR3 length is 15 residues. Per germline, CDR1 MDHEN and CDR2 SYDVKM. TCRdb analysed the reads with MiXCR anew, one entry per CDR3 protein. The profile shows 150,000 to 200,000 distinct CDR3 sequences, 13% to 15% of them singletons. The chain joins TRBV28 to TRBJ2-7, with TRBD2 identical over 10 bases. The sample was PBMCs. This TCR came from a human donor in good health (CMV status not recorded). Some clones in this sample may be carry-over from other donors' samples. CDR3 sequence reads: CASSLRLAGGKEQYF. CDR3 DNA: TGTGCCAGCAGTTTGAGGTTAGCGGGAGGCAAGGAGCAGTACTTC.